This T cell receptor (beta chain) was sequenced for a study of blood T cell repertoires in COVID-19 (TCRdb year 2020). Regarding the study in general: Samples covering the acute and convalescent phases of COVID-19 were provided by collaborators in the United States, Italy and Spain. The material from the prospective study consisted of cDNA or gDNA derived from T cells, B-cell-depleted T cells, or PBMCs. The dataset comprised deeply sampled blood TCRbeta repertoires from subjects exposed to, actively infected with, or recovered from COVID-19. The repertoires were made available in a free public database intended to serve as a resource for research on the immune response to SARS-CoV-2. Samples were obtained from the ongoing ImmuneRACE study (first 160 participants) and from over a thousand subjects provided by 6 global collaborators. The sample metadata nearly always contained a de-identified subject ID, COVID-19 status, age in years and sex. Where available, HLA class I and class II types were taken from metadata supplied by the sample provider and were not determined by assay-based typing. What the study reported, not specific to this receptor: The quantity of clinical and demographic metadata differed by source and by participant and was supplied without curation.

Whole blood was collected in K2EDTA tubes by collaborating institutions according to the institutions' own protocols. For TCRbeta analysis, collaborator samples were shipped as frozen whole blood, as isolated PBMCs, or as DNA extracted from either sample type. CDR1 SGHVS and CDR2 FNYEAQ are derived from the germline V gene. The CDR3 runs 20 amino acids, cysteine and phenylalanine included. This entry keeps only the CDR3 DNA: 60 bases, framed from base 1. Trimming accounts for 2 bases at V and 0 bases at J, while the number of junction bases matched to no gene is 9. As regards this clone: No antigen is known for it. The record has no base qualities; no much larger clone is one base away.

TCRbeta CDR3 regions were amplified from genomic DNA by means of the immunoSEQ Assay, a bias-controlled multiplex PCR. The authors' pipeline ran thus. Nucleated cell counts per sample were estimated from amplification of reference gene primers within the assay. To quantify the absolute abundance of each unique TCRbeta CDR3 rearrangement, sequence reads were collapsed and filtered. Productive Simpson clonality was computed per sample as the square root of Simpson's diversity index over productive rearrangements. Held by TCRdb, this immuneACCESS table contains in-frame sequences only and omits some clones. Under half of the omission traces to an unresolved V gene where checked; the cause of the rest is unknown. V, J and clone size were drawn from that table, and D and trimming were deduced from the DNA. This sample holds around 300,000 clones; around 81% were observed only once. The top ten constitute around 3.9% of the sample.

The specimen sequenced was peripheral blood. This TCR was sampled from a woman in her fifties or sixties with active or convalescent COVID-19. Recombination linked TRBV7-6 to TRBJ2-3; the junction holds 15 bases that match TRBD2. The encoded CDR3 is CASSLWSVGTSGRSTDTQYF. The sequenced DNA: TGTGCCAGCAGCTTATGGTCGGTGGGGACTAGCGGGAGGAGCACAGATACGCAGTATTTT.